The sample holds one count of the clone carrying this T cell receptor beta chain. This CDR3 has 16 residues. V lost 4 bases, J lost 2 bases, and 11 bases stayed unmatched. Germline CDR1 is SGHRS and CDR2 is YFSETQ. Original handling: The authors estimated nucleated cell counts from reference gene primer amplification. This table comes from immunoSEQ multiplex PCR, and its TCRdb copy is limited to in-frame clones, with some not included. The V and J calls and clone size come from that table; D and trimming were worked out from the DNA. Here the sample spans about 180,000 clones, about 81% being singletons. The sample belongs to a study of blood T cell repertoires in COVID-19. Study-wide context: The study drew acute and convalescent COVID-19 samples from the United States, Italy and Spain. In each case, the material was cDNA or gDNA derived from T cells, B-cell-depleted T cells, or PBMCs.

The sequenced sample consisted of peripheral blood. The chain has TRBV5-1 and TRBJ1-2, with 7 bases identical to TRBD1. The TCR originated in a woman between 65 and 79 years old with acute or convalescent COVID-19. This chain's CDR3 is CASSPGTASLNYGYTF. CDR3 in DNA: TGCGCCAGCAGCCCCGGGACAGCTTCACTGAACTATGGCTACACCTTC.